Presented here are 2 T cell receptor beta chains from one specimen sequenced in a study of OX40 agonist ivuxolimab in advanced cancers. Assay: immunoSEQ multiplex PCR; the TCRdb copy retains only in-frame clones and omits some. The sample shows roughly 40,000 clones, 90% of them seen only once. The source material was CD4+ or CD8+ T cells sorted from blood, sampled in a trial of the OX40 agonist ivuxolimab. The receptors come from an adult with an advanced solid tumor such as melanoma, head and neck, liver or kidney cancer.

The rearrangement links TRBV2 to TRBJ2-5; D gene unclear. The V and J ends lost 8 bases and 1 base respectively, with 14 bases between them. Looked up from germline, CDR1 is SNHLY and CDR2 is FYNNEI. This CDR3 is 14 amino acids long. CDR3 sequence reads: CASALRSSQETQYF. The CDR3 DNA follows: TGTGCCAGCGCACTAAGGTCTAGCCAAGAGACCCAGTACTTC.

Written as DNA, the CDR3 is TGTGCCAGCAGCTCAAGCGGAGGGGACAATCAGCCCCAGCATTTT. The encoded protein is CASSSSGGDNQPQHF. The V and J genes are TRBV9 and TRBJ1-5, with a possible D match to TRBD1 (5 bases). CDR3 size: 15 residues. CDR1 SGDLS and CDR2 YYNGEE come from the germline V gene. Trimming left V 4 bases short and J 3 bases short, with 14 bases between.